A single sample gave rise to the 7 T cell receptor beta chains below, sequenced in a study of identical twins. In TCRdb, the 5' RACE reads were re-called with MiXCR into one record per CDR3 protein. This table holds hundreds of thousands of distinct CDR3 sequences, around 20% found once. The sample was also reused in another study, on T cells expressing NK-cell markers.

Source material: PBMCs. The receptors stem from a woman aged 18-35 years in good health.

This clonotype was counted between two and nine times. V gene TRBV7-9 combines with J gene TRBJ2-7; no clear D gene. Per germline, CDR1 SEHNR and CDR2 FQNEAQ (reference sequence). The CDR3 is 13 amino acids. V dropped 2 bases and J dropped 3 bases, with 8 bases sitting between them. For the CDR3, the DNA is TGTGCCAGCAGCTTAAGCAGCTACTACGAGCAGTACTTC. Residues: CASSLSSYYEQYF.

The chain has TRBV20-1 and TRBJ2-1; D might be TRBD1 or TRBD2, each matching 6 bases. Germline-derived CDR1 and CDR2 are DFQATT and SNEGSKA (reference sequence). The CDR3 loop spans 14 amino acids. Trimming pared 6 bases from V and 7 bases from J, leaving 19 bases between. In nucleotides, the CDR3 is TGCAGTGCCTCTAGGGGGGCGCTATTAAATGAGCAGTTCTTC. As protein: CSASRGALLNEQFF.

This clonotype was recorded a few times. The rearrangement links TRBV18 to TRBJ2-2; 7 positions agree with TRBD2. This CDR3 contains 14 residues. With 3 bases clipped from V and 5 bases from J, the junction kept 3 bases outside the gene matches. The germline V gene encodes CDR1 KGHSH and CDR2 LQKENI. CDR3 sequence: CASSPLAATGELFF. DNA of the CDR3: TGTGCCAGCTCACCGCTAGCGGCGACCGGGGAGCTGTTTTTT.

The CDR3 region is CASSLIGTEDTGTQYF. The CDR3 coding sequence is TGTGCCAGCAGTTTAATAGGGACTGAGGACACGGGGACCCAGTACTTC. This chain joins TRBV27 and TRBJ2-5; D may be TRBD2 (6 bases). This CDR3 has 16 residues. Germline V gene lookup returns CDR1 MNHEY and CDR2 SMNVEV (reference sequence). The V and J ends lost 2 bases and 7 bases respectively, with 20 bases between them.

The table lists this clonotype with a few counts. The genes are TRBV7-2 and TRBJ2-2, with D hard to call. V was pared by 5 bases and J by 9 bases, with 7 bases between. Germline CDR1 and CDR2: SGHTA and FQGNSA. CDR3 length equals 11 residues. DNA for the CDR3: TGTGCCAGCAGCCCTGCGAGGGAGCTGTTTTTT. It specifies CASSPARELFF.

CDR3 loop: CASSAVWGGTDTQYF. In DNA, the CDR3 is TGTGCCAGCAGCGCCGTATGGGGGGGCACAGATACGCAGTATTTT. This chain joins TRBV9 and TRBJ2-3; D is possibly TRBD2 (6 bases). Deletions cut 3 bases from V and 1 base from J, with 12 bases between. Per germline, CDR1 SGDLS and CDR2 YYNGEE. This CDR3 is built from 15 residues.

The chain links TRBV6-5 to TRBJ2-7; 9 bases align to TRBD2. CDR3 size: 16 residues. V shed 0 bases and J 4 bases; nucleotides not matched to a gene: 7. Germline CDR1 MNHEY, CDR2 SVGAGI. CDR3 DNA: TGTGCCAGCAGTTACTCTGCGGGAGGGAGGGGTTACGAGCAGTACTTC. It translates to CASSYSAGGRGYEQYF.